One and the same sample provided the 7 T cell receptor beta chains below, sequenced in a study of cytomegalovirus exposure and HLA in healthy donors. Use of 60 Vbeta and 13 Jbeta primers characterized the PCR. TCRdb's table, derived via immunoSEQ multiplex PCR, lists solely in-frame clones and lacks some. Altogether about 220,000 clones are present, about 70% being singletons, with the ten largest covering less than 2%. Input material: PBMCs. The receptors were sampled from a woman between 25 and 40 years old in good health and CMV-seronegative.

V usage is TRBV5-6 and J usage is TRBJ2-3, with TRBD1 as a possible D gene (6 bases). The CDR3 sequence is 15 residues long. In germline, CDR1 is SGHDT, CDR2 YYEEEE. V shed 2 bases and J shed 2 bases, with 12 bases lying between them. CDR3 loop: CASSLQGRLTDTQYF. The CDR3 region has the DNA TGTGCCAGCAGCTTACAGGGACGCCTCACAGATACGCAGTATTTT.

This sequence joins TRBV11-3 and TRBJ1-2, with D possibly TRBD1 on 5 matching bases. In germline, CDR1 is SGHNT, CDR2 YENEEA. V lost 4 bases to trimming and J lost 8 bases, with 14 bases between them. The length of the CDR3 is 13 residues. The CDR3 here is CASSSQGLTGYTF. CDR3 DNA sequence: TGTGCCAGCAGCTCCCAGGGACTTACGGGCTACACCTTC.

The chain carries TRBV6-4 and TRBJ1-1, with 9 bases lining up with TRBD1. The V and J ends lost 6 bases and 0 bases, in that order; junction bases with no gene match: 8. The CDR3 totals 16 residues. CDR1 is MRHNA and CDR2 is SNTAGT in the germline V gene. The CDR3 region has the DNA TGTGCCAGCAGCCCTACTCGGACAGGGGTGAACACTGAAGCTTTCTTT. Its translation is CASSPTRTGVNTEAFF.

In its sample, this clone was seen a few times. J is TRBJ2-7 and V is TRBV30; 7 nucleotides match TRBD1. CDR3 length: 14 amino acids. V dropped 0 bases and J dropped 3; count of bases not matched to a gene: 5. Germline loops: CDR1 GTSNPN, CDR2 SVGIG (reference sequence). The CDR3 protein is CAWSVSGQLYEQYF. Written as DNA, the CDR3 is TGTGCCTGGAGTGTATCGGGACAGCTCTACGAGCAGTACTTC.

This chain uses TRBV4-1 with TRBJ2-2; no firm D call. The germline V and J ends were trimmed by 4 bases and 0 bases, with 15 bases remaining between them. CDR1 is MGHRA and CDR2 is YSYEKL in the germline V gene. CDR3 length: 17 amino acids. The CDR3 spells CASSPHLYEANTGELFF. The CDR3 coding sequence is TGCGCCAGCAGCCCCCACTTGTATGAGGCGAACACCGGGGAGCTGTTTTTT.

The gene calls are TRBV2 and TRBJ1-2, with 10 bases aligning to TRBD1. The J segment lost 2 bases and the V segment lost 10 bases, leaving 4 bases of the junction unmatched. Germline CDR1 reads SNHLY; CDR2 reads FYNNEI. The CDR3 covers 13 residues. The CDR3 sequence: CANLGQGNYGYTF. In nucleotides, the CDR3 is TGTGCCAACCTGGGACAGGGGAACTATGGCTACACCTTC.

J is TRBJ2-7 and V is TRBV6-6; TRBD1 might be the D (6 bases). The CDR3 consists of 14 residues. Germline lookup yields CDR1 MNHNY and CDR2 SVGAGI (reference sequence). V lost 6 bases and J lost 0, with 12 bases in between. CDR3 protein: CASRRMDSSYEQYF. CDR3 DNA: TGTGCCAGCAGGAGGATGGACAGCTCCTACGAGCAGTACTTC.